This T cell receptor beta chain was retrieved from a study of blood T cell repertoires in COVID-19. Per the original methods: Nucleated cell number was recorded as an estimate derived from reference gene primer amplification. Some clones are missing from TCRdb's copy, which holds only in-frame ones; the method was immunoSEQ multiplex PCR. That table gives V, J and clone size, and the DNA gave D and trimming. The sample has 77,000 or so clones, around 83% seen once; the top ten hold 5% to 6.5%. With 3 bases clipped from V and 5 bases from J, the junction kept 10 bases outside the gene matches. CDR3 length: 16 amino acids. Per germline, CDR1 KGHSH and CDR2 LQKENI. In its sample, this clone was seen a few times.

The clonotype comes from a woman aged 60-70 years with acute or convalescent COVID-19. The chain links TRBV18 to TRBJ1-2; 9 nucleotides align to TRBD1. Sequencing was carried out using peripheral blood. As DNA, the CDR3 is TGTGCCAGCTCACCCCTGGACAGGGGAATTGGGTATGGCTACACCTTC. Translated, it gives CASSPLDRGIGYGYTF.